The source of this TCR beta chain is a study of blood T cell repertoires in COVID-19. There are 15 residues in the CDR3. V was clipped by 2 bases and J by 5 bases; unmatched bases: 11. Germline CDR1 reads SQVTM; CDR2 reads ANQGSEA. As handled by the study authors: Reference gene primer amplification yielded estimated nucleated cell counts. Sequencing was performed with immunoSEQ multiplex PCR; in TCRdb, only in-frame clones are kept and a portion is missing. That table is the source of V, J and clone size, and D and trimming were worked out from the DNA. The sample yields hundreds of thousands of clones, around 90% seen once.

This chain connects TRBV29-1 to TRBJ1-2; 7 positions match TRBD1. The source is a woman in her forties with COVID-19, enrolled during active disease. The sequencing input was peripheral blood. CDR3 protein: CSVESRGMVGYGYTF. The CDR3 coding sequence is TGCAGCGTTGAAAGCAGGGGGATGGTAGGGTATGGCTACACCTTC.